These 27 T cell receptor beta chains share one sample of origin, sequenced in a study of blood T cell repertoires in COVID-19. Clones were read by immunoSEQ multiplex PCR, and TCRdb kept only the in-frame ones, dropping some. Of 150,000 to 200,000 clones detected, over 75% appear once; the ten largest clones hold approximately 2.8%. The sequencing sample was made of peripheral blood. The receptors originated from a man between 65 and 85 years old with acute or convalescent COVID-19.

V and J are TRBV13 and TRBJ2-3; 14 bases line up with TRBD2. This CDR3 spans 19 amino acids. Germline-derived CDR1 and CDR2 are PRHDT and FYEKMQ (reference sequence). With 1 base clipped from V and 2 bases from J, the junction kept 8 bases outside the gene matches. CDR3 bases: TGTGCCAGCAGCTTAGAGCGGACTAGCGGGAGGAGGCCCACAGATACGCAGTATTTT. Amino acid sequence: CASSLERTSGRRPTDTQYF.

This rearrangement joins TRBV6-1 to TRBJ2-7; 7 positions agree with TRBD1. The germline gives CDR1 MNHNS, CDR2 SASEGT. There are 15 residues in the CDR3. Trimming at V came to 0 bases and at J to 3 bases, leaving 5 bases not matched to a gene. The CDR3 DNA reads TGTGCCAGCAGTGAAGCGGAGGCAGGGGGCTACGAGCAGTACTTC. Translating gives CASSEAEAGGYEQYF.

The chain carries TRBV30 and TRBJ1-3; D possibly corresponds to TRBD1 (6 bases). The CDR3 consists of 12 residues. Germline CDR1 reads GTSNPN; CDR2 reads SVGIG (reference sequence). The V and J ends lost 3 bases and 7 bases respectively, with 10 bases between them. Written as DNA, the CDR3 is TGTGCCTGGAGGGTAACAGGGAACACCATATATTTT. Its translation is CAWRVTGNTIYF.

This clone was counted ten times or more. The rearrangement joins TRBV24-1 to TRBJ1-3; D possibly corresponds to TRBD1 (5 bases). Germline V lookup: CDR1 KGHDR, CDR2 SFDVKD. Trimming took off 4 bases at V and 0 bases at J, with 9 bases between the two ends. The length of the CDR3 is 15 residues. The CDR3 nucleotides read TGTGCCACCAGTGACCTGACAGACTCTGGAAACACCATATATTTT. Amino acid sequence: CATSDLTDSGNTIYF.

This clone was observed a few times. The CDR3 is CASSDRLITWAGDYEQYF. The CDR3 bases are TGTGCCAGCAGTGATCGTCTGATTACTTGGGCAGGGGACTACGAGCAGTACTTC. The gene calls are TRBV6-1 and TRBJ2-7, with TRBD1 as a possible D gene (6 bases). V shed 3 bases and J shed 3 bases, with 24 bases lying between them. The CDR3 length is 18 residues. Germline loops: CDR1 MNHNS, CDR2 SASEGT.

This clone has just a few counts. V usage is TRBV18 and J usage is TRBJ1-5; possible D gene TRBD1, 6 bases. In germline, CDR1 is KGHSH, CDR2 LQKENI. This CDR3 contains 13 residues. V lost 5 bases, J lost 4 bases, and 9 bases lay in between. The CDR3 protein is CASSEDRNQPQHF. CDR3 DNA: TGTGCCAGCTCAGAGGACAGAAATCAGCCCCAGCATTTT.

The chain carries TRBV7-2 and TRBJ2-5; perhaps TRBD1 as D (6 bases). This CDR3 is 15 amino acids long. Germline assignment: CDR1 SGHTA and CDR2 FQGNSA. V lost 5 bases to trimming and J lost 0 bases, with 13 bases between them. CDR3 amino acids: CASSPGTTYQETQYF. CDR3 nucleotide sequence: TGTGCCAGCAGCCCCGGGACAACGTACCAAGAGACCCAGTACTTC.

This clone was found many times. This chain connects TRBV6-1 to TRBJ1-6; D gene ambiguous. Germline assignment: CDR1 MNHNS and CDR2 SASEGT. The CDR3 consists of 15 residues. Trimming removed 2 bases at V and 4 bases at J, with 9 bases between. DNA of the CDR3: TGTGCCAGCAGTGAATCCCCCATTTATAATTCACCCCTCCACTTT. This sequence encodes CASSESPIYNSPLHF.

The chain joins TRBV2 to TRBJ2-1; D is possibly TRBD1 (5 bases). Germline CDR1 and CDR2: SNHLY and FYNNEI. This CDR3 region has 17 residues. The germline V and J ends were trimmed by 5 bases and 5 bases, with 22 bases remaining between them. CDR3 coding DNA: TGTGCCAGCAGTCCCGAGACAGTTTTGTGGGTTAACAATGAGCAGTTCTTC. Translated: CASSPETVLWVNNEQFF.

The chain has TRBV15 and TRBJ2-3; 13 positions agree with TRBD2. V dropped 5 bases and J dropped 4; count of bases not matched to a gene: 6. This CDR3 contains 16 residues. The germline V gene has CDR1 LNHNV and CDR2 YYDKDF (reference sequence). CDR3 nucleotides: TGTGCCACCAGCGGCGGACTAGCGGGAGTGGCAGATACGCAGTATTTT. It translates to CATSGGLAGVADTQYF.

The chain combines TRBV15 with TRBJ1-2; TRBD1 matches at 7 bases. The germline gives CDR1 LNHNV, CDR2 YYDKDF (reference sequence). The CDR3 loop spans 14 amino acids. Trimming removed 4 bases from V and 7 bases from J; junction bases left unmatched: 9. CDR3 amino acids: CATSKPGQLIGYTF. Written as DNA, the CDR3 is TGTGCCACCAGCAAACCGGGACAGTTAATTGGCTACACCTTC. Drawing the rest from reference TRBV15 and TRBJ1-2, the complete variable domain is DAMVIQNPRYQVTQFGKPVTLSCSQTLNHNVMYWYQQKSSQAPKLLFHYYDKDFNNEADTPDNFQSRRPNTSFCFLDIRSPGLGDTAMYLCATSKPGQLIGYTFGSGTRLTVV.

This chain links TRBV5-5 with TRBJ1-1, with TRBD1 matching 8 bases. Trimming took 2 bases from V and 3 from J; bases not matched to a gene: 6. This CDR3 is built from 15 residues. Germline assignment: CDR1 SGHKS and CDR2 YYEKEE (reference sequence). CDR3 residues: CASSLQGGGYTEAFF. The CDR3 coding sequence is TGTGCCAGCAGCTTACAGGGGGGAGGGTACACTGAAGCTTTCTTT.

This clone showed up just a few times. The CDR3 DNA is TGTGCCAGCAGTTCACGGACTAGCGGGAGCTCGATCATCAGCAATGAGCAGTTCTTC. It is translated as CASSSRTSGSSIISNEQFF. The chain couples TRBV28 to TRBJ2-1, with TRBD2 matching over 13 bases. CDR1 and CDR2 from the germline V gene are MDHEN and SYDVKM. V was clipped by 4 bases and J by 6 bases; unmatched bases: 15. The CDR3 runs 19 residues.

V is TRBV12-5 and J is TRBJ2-7; 8 bases align to TRBD2. This CDR3 is built from 16 residues. In germline, CDR1 is LGHNT, CDR2 FRNRAP. V was pared by 6 bases and J by 3 bases, with 13 bases of the junction left unmatched. The CDR3 coding sequence is TGTGCTAGTGGCCCGAACGGGGGGGCTGCAAACTACGAGCAGTACTTC. Its translation is CASGPNGGAANYEQYF.

The chain has TRBV7-8 and TRBJ1-5; 9 bases are a match to TRBD1. V lost 0 bases and J lost 0; bases outside the gene matches: 6. Germline V gene lookup returns CDR1 SGHVS and CDR2 FQNEAQ. CDR3 length: 18 residues. CDR3 amino acids: CASSLAVTGGISNQPQHF. The CDR3 bases are TGTGCCAGCAGCTTAGCAGTGACAGGGGGAATTAGCAATCAGCCCCAGCATTTT. The whole variable domain, remainder taken from reference TRBV7-8 and TRBJ1-5, is GAGVSQSPRYKVAKRGQDVALRCDPISGHVSLFWYQQALGQGPEFLTYFQNEAQLDKSGLPSDRFFAERPEGSVSTLKIQRTQQEDSAVYLCASSLAVTGGISNQPQHFGDGTRLSIL.

This clone occurred a few times. The rearrangement uses TRBV6-5 and TRBJ2-7; weak D call: TRBD2 (7 bases). The ends were cut back, 6 bases at V and 2 bases at J, with 17 bases in the middle. This CDR3 comprises 15 residues. CDR1 and CDR2 (germline): MNHEY, SVGAGI. CDR3 in DNA: TGTGCCAGCAGACCCGGGGGGCGCTCGACCTACGAGCAGTACTTC. It translates to CASRPGGRSTYEQYF.

The chain recombines TRBV5-1 with TRBJ2-1; D gene ambiguous. The ends were cut back, 2 bases at V and 7 bases at J, with 10 bases in the middle. CDR1 is SGHRS and CDR2 is YFSETQ in the germline V gene. The CDR3 contains 13 residues. The CDR3 here is CASSFGQRNEQFF. CDR3 nucleotides: TGCGCCAGCAGCTTTGGCCAAAGAAATGAGCAGTTCTTC.

This clone was seen only once. The chain has TRBV7-9 and TRBJ1-2; 7 bases agree with TRBD1. This CDR3 comprises 15 residues. V was clipped by 0 bases and J by 9 bases; unmatched bases: 10. CDR1 is SEHNR and CDR2 is FQNEAQ in the germline V gene (reference sequence). CDR3 sequence reads: CASSLANRGPPRYTF. CDR3 coding DNA: TGTGCCAGCAGCTTAGCTAACAGGGGCCCCCCCCGCTACACCTTC.

The V and J genes are TRBV19 and TRBJ2-3; TRBD1 agrees at 9 bases. V shed 5 bases, J shed 4 bases, and the junction held 10 bases outside the gene matches. The germline V gene has CDR1 LNHDA and CDR2 SQIVND (reference sequence). The CDR3 sequence is 16 residues long. The CDR3 DNA sequence: TGTGCCAGTAGTCGACAGGGGGTAATGGCGGCAGATACGCAGTATTTT. This codes for CASSRQGVMAADTQYF.

The V gene is TRBV19, the J gene TRBJ1-3, with a tentative D call TRBD1 (5 bases). The CDR3 contains 15 residues. V lost 5 bases and J 4 bases, leaving 15 bases between the germline ends. The germline V gene encodes CDR1 LNHDA and CDR2 SQIVND (reference sequence). In DNA form, the CDR3 reads TGTGCCAGTAGTGACAGCATGCTTATCGGAAACACCATATATTTT. It specifies CASSDSMLIGNTIYF.

The rearrangement uses TRBV2 and TRBJ2-3; 11 nucleotides align to TRBD2. V was clipped by 4 bases and J by 3 bases; unmatched bases: 6. Germline values: CDR1 SNHLY, CDR2 FYNNEI. This CDR3 has 16 amino acids. In DNA, the CDR3 is TGTGCCAGCAGTGGCCTAGCGGGGGGTAGGACAGATACGCAGTATTTT. This encodes CASSGLAGGRTDTQYF.

The J gene is TRBJ1-1, the V gene TRBV5-1, with unresolved D. Trimming left V 8 bases short and J 8 bases short, with 10 bases between. CDR3 length equals 10 residues. Germline CDR1 and CDR2: SGHRS and YFSETQ. Here the CDR3 DNA reads TGCGCCAGGTCGACATGGGAAGCTTTCTTT. Its protein is CARSTWEAFF.

This chain uses TRBV11-3 with TRBJ1-2, with a tentative D call TRBD1 (6 bases). V was trimmed by 5 bases and J by 4 bases, leaving 17 bases between them. CDR1 is SGHNT and CDR2 is YENEEA in the germline V gene. This CDR3 has 15 residues. The CDR3 nucleotides read TGTGCCAGCAGCATTCAACAGGGTACCCCCTATGGCTACACCTTC. Protein sequence: CASSIQQGTPYGYTF.

The chain recombines TRBV27 with TRBJ1-5, with D unclear. This CDR3 is built from 13 residues. Trimming stripped 5 bases from V and 5 bases from J, with 10 bases between. Per the germline V gene, CDR1 is MNHEY and CDR2 is SMNVEV (reference sequence). CDR3 amino acids: CASSLKNDQPQHF. DNA for the CDR3: TGTGCCAGCAGTCTAAAGAACGATCAGCCCCAGCATTTT.

The chain carries TRBV11-3 and TRBJ2-7; D is unclear. V was trimmed by 5 bases and J by 5 bases, leaving 25 bases between them. Germline CDR1 SGHNT, CDR2 YENEEA. This CDR3 has 17 amino acids. Written as DNA, the CDR3 is TGTGCCAGCAGCATCTTTTCTCCGGGTCTTTGGGTTGACGAGCAGTACTTC. Translation: CASSIFSPGLWVDEQYF. Full variable domain (outside the CDR3, taken from reference TRBV11-3 and TRBJ2-7): EAGVVQSPRYKIIEKKQPVAFWCNPISGHNTLYWYLQNLGQGPELLIRYENEEAVDDSQLPKDRFSAERLKGVDSTLKIQPAELGDSAVYLCASSIFSPGLWVDEQYFGPGTRLTVT.

This chain links TRBV5-6 with TRBJ1-2; 8 nucleotides align to TRBD1. V was clipped by 3 bases and J by 4 bases; unmatched bases: 8. The V gene's germline CDR1 is SGHDT and CDR2 YYEEEE. CDR3 length: 15 residues. The CDR3 coding sequence is TGTGCCAGCAGCTCCAGGACAGGGTTTGGCTATGGCTACACCTTC. Protein product: CASSSRTGFGYGYTF.

The chain has TRBV24-1 and TRBJ2-5, with TRBD2 identical over 13 bases. The CDR3 length is 16 residues. J lost 5 bases, V lost 3 bases, and 5 bases had no gene match. Germline loops: CDR1 KGHDR, CDR2 SFDVKD. The CDR3 DNA is TGTGCCACCAGTGATCCCGGACTAGCGGGAGCTGAGACCCAGTACTTC. Protein: CATSDPGLAGAETQYF.